This T cell receptor beta chain is drawn from a study of beta chain features in type 1 diabetes. The study, taken as a whole, reports: No resolution was reached here on whether HLA type influences TCRB rearrangement. The study found moderately but significantly shorter TCRB CDR3s in all four CD4+ subsets of Type 1 diabetes patients.

Reverse transcribing all isolated RNA meant expressed TCRB transcripts were sequenced. Data came from immunoSEQ multiplex PCR; TCRdb stores just in-frame clones and leaves some out. The sample has about 240,000 clones, around a quarter seen once. The CDR3 is 14 residues long. Looked up from germline, CDR1 is LGHNA and CDR2 is YNFKEQ. With 0 bases clipped from V and 10 bases from J, the junction kept 1 base outside the gene matches. This clone has just a few counts. As yet, its antigen is unknown. Sequenced sample: central memory CD4+ T cells from blood. V and J are TRBV4-2 and TRBJ1-4, with TRBD1 identical over 11 bases. The source is a man aged 25 to 40 in good health. CDR3 coding DNA: TGTGCCAGCAGCCAAGATGGGACAGGGGGAAAACTGTTTTTT. As protein: CASSQDGTGGKLFF.